A selection of T cell receptor beta chains follows, all from one sample in a study of T cell responses to AZD1222 COVID-19 vaccine. Measured with immunoSEQ multiplex PCR; TCRdb has only the in-frame clones, and not every one. The sample contains approximately 160,000 clones, roughly 88% of which appear only once. The sequencing used peripheral blood, collected on day 0 of AZD1222 vaccination. These TCRs come from an adult in good health. CDR3s include the opening cysteine and the closing phenylalanine or tryptophan. A D gene is named only where the DNA matches it firmly. The size field is filled for only some rows; it gives once, few, many or a size class.

v_call	d_call	cdr3_length	clone_size	j_call	cdr3_aa	cdr3_nt
TRBV7-6	NA	16	NA	TRBJ2-5	CASSLRTGGSQETQYF	TGTGCCAGCAGCTTGAGGACTGGGGGGAGCCAAGAGACCCAGTACTTC
TRBV5-1	TRBD1	14	NA	TRBJ2-7	CASKRTGVGYEQYF	TGCGCCAGCAAACGGACAGGGGTAGGGTACGAGCAGTACTTC
TRBV2	NA	14	once	TRBJ1-5	CASNEGNSNQPQHF	TGTGCCAGCAATGAGGGGAATAGCAATCAGCCCCAGCATTTT
TRBV27	TRBD1	15	NA	TRBJ2-4	CASSSLGQVKNIQYF	TGTGCCAGCAGTTCACTAGGACAGGTCAAAAACATTCAGTACTTC
TRBV6-5	NA	13	NA	TRBJ1-6	CASFPGWNSPLHF	TGTGCCAGCTTCCCGGGGTGGAATTCACCCCTCCACTTT
TRBV19	NA	14	NA	TRBJ2-4	CASTPDFFRGIQYF	TGTGCCAGTACCCCGGATTTTTTTAGGGGCATTCAGTACTTC
TRBV11-2	NA	15	NA	TRBJ2-2	CASSPLNLGTGELFF	TGTGCCAGCAGCCCACTCAACCTTGGCACCGGGGAGCTGTTTTTT
TRBV5-1	TRBD2	15	NA	TRBJ2-1	CASSSPRGTINEQFF	TGCGCCAGCAGCTCCCCTCGCGGGACTATCAATGAGCAGTTCTTC
TRBV30	NA	13	NA	TRBJ1-5	CAWGASGRQPQHF	TGTGCCTGGGGAGCCAGTGGAAGACAGCCCCAGCATTTT
TRBV7-3	TRBD2	14	NA	TRBJ2-1	CASSLTGLGNEQFF	TGTGCCAGCAGCTTAACGGGACTAGGCAATGAGCAGTTCTTC
TRBV24-1	NA	16	NA	TRBJ2-2	CATSAPGPMNTGELFF	TGTGCCACCAGTGCCCCCGGACCGATGAACACCGGGGAGCTGTTTTTT
TRBV27	TRBD2	17	NA	TRBJ2-7	CASSLKDWRENLHEQYF	TGTGCCAGCAGCCTCAAGGACTGGCGGGAGAATCTCCACGAGCAGTACTTC
TRBV30	NA	14	NA	TRBJ1-2	CAWSKRAINYGYTF	TGTGCCTGGAGTAAAAGGGCGATTAACTATGGCTACACCTTC
TRBV4-1	TRBD1	15	NA	TRBJ1-1	CASSLPGQGNTEAFF	TGCGCCAGCAGCCTACCGGGACAGGGGAACACTGAAGCTTTCTTT
TRBV18	TRBD1	13	NA	TRBJ1-2	CASSSGGDYGYTF	TGTGCCAGCTCCTCAGGGGGCGACTATGGCTACACCTTC
TRBV5-4	NA	14	few	TRBJ1-2	CASSSGPLIYGYTF	TGTGCCAGCAGCTCCGGACCTCTCATCTATGGCTACACCTTC
TRBV2	NA	14	NA	TRBJ1-5	CASSEQLSNQPQHF	TGTGCCAGCAGTGAGCAACTCTCCAATCAGCCCCAGCATTTT
TRBV5-1	NA	16	NA	TRBJ2-3	CASSLGGTAAQDTQYF	TGCGCCAGCAGCTTGGGCGGGACCGCGGCCCAAGATACGCAGTATTTT
TRBV11-1	NA	13	NA	TRBJ2-2	CASSLRPTGELFF	TGTGCCAGCAGCTTACGCCCCACCGGGGAGCTGTTTTTT
TRBV11-3	NA	16	once	TRBJ1-1	CASSLDRGSVNTEAFF	TGTGCCAGCAGCTTAGATCGAGGGAGCGTGAACACTGAAGCTTTCTTT
TRBV5-4	TRBD2	14	NA	TRBJ2-7	CASSSGTSRAEQYF	TGTGCCAGCAGCTCCGGGACTAGTCGGGCCGAGCAGTACTTC